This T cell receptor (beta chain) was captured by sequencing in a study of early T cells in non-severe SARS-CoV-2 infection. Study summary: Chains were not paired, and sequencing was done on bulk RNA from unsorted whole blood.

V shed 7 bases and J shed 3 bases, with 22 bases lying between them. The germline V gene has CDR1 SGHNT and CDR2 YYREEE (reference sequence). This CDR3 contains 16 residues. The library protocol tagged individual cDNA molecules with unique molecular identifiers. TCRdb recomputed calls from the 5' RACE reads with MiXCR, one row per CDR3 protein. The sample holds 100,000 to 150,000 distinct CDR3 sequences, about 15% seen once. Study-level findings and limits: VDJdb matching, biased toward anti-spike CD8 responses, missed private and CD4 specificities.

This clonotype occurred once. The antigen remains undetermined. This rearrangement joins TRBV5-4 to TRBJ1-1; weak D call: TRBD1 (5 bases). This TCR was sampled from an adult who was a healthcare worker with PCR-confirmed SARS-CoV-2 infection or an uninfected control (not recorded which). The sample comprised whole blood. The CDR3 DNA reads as TGTGCCAGCGCGGTACTAACAGGACTGGGACACACTGAAGCTTTCTTT. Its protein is CASAVLTGLGHTEAFF. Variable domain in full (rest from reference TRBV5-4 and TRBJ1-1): ETGVTQSPTHLIKTRGQQVTLRCSSQSGHNTVSWYQQALGQGPQFIFQYYREEENGRGNFPPRFSGLQFPNYSSELNVNALELDDSALYLCASAVLTGLGHTEAFFGQGTRLTVV.